The clone carrying this TCR beta chain was recorded once. Germline V gives CDR1 SGDLS, CDR2 YYNGEE. CDR3 length: 14 amino acids. V lost 4 bases, J lost 4 bases, and 11 bases lay in between. These data originate in a study of blood T cell repertoires in COVID-19. Assay: immunoSEQ multiplex PCR; the TCRdb copy retains only in-frame clones and omits some. The top ten clones hold less than 2% of a sample with 110,000 to 150,000 clones, nearly 90% of them seen once. The specimen was peripheral blood. This clonotype originated in a man aged 70-80 years with acute or convalescent COVID-19. The chain links TRBV9 to TRBJ2-2; possibly TRBD2 for D (6 bases). CDR3 nucleotide sequence: TGTGCCAGCAGCCCACTGACTAGCACCGGGGAGCTGTTTTTT. Translation gives CASSPLTSTGELFF.